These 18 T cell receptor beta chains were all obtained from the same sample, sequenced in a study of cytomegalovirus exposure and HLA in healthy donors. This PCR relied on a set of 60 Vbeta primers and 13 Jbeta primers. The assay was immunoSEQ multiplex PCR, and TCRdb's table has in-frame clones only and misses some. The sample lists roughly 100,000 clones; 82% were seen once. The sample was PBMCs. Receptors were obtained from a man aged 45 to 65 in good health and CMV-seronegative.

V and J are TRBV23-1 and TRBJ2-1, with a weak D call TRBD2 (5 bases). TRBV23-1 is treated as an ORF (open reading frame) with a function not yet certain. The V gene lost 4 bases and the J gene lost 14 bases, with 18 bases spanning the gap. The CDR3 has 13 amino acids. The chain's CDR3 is CASSRLGLTEEFF. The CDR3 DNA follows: TGCGCCAGCAGTCGATTAGGACTTACGGAGGAGTTCTTC.

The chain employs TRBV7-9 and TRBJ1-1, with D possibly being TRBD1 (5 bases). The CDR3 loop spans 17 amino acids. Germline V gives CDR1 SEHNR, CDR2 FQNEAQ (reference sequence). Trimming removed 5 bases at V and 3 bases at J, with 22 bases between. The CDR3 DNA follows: TGTGCCAGCAGCACGGGAGGGGACTCCTGGTGGCACACTGAAGCTTTCTTT. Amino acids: CASSTGGDSWWHTEAFF.

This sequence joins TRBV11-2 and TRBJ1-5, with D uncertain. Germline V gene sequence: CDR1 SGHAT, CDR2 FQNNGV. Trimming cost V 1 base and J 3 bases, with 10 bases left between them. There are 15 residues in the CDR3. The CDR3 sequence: CASSLGAVNNQPQHF. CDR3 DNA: TGTGCCAGCAGCTTAGGGGCAGTGAACAATCAGCCCCAGCATTTT.

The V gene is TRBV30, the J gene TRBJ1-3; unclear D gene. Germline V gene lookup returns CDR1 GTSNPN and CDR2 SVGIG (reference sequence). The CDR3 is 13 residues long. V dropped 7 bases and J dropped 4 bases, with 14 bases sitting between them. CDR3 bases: TGTGCCTCCCCGTTCGGCGGAGGAAACACCATATATTTT. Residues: CASPFGGGNTIYF.

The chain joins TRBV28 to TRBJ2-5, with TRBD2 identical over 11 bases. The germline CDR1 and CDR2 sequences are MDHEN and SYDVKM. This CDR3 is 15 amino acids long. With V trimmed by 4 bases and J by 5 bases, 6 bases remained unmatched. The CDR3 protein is CASSSGLAGYETQYF. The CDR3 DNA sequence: TGTGCCAGCAGTTCCGGACTAGCGGGTTATGAGACCCAGTACTTC.

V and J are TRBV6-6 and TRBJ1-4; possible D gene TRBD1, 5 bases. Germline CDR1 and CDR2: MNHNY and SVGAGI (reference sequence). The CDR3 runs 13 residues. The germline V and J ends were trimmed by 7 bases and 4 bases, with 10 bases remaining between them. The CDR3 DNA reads TGTGCCAGCACCCGGGGGGTTAATGAAAAACTGTTTTTT. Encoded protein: CASTRGVNEKLFF.

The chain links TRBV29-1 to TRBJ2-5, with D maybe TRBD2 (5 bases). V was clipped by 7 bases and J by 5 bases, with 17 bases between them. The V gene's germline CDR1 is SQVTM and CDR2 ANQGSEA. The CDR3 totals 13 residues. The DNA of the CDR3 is TGCAGCGCCCGGTGGAGGTTCGGGGAGACCCAGTACTTC. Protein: CSARWRFGETQYF.

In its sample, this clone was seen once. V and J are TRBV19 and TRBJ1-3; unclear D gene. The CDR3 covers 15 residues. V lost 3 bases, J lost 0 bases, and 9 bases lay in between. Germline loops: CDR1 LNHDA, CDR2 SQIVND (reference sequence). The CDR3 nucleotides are TGTGCCAGTAGTATGGTTGGCCCCTCTGGAAACACCATATATTTT. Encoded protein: CASSMVGPSGNTIYF.

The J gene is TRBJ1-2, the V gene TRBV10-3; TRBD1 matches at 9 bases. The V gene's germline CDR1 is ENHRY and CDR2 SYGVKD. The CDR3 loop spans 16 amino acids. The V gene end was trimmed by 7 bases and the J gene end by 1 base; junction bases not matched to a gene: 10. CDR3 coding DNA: TGTGCCATCAATCCAGGGACAGGGACTCTTAACTATGGCTACACCTTC. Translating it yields CAINPGTGTLNYGYTF.

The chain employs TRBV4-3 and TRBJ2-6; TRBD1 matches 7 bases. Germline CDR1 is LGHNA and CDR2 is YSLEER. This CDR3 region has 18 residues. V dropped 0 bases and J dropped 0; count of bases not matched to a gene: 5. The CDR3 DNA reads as TGCGCCAGCAGCCAAGACCCCCACAGGGGCTCTGGGGCCAACGTCCTGACTTTC. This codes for CASSQDPHRGSGANVLTF.

The CDR3 protein is CASSLPTGSNQPQHF. CDR3 coding DNA: TGCGCCAGCAGCCTTCCGACAGGGTCCAATCAGCCCCAGCATTTT. The rearrangement joins TRBV4-1 to TRBJ1-5; 7 bases match TRBD1. This CDR3 spans 15 amino acids. V was clipped by 4 bases and J by 3 bases; unmatched bases: 6. Germline CDR1 MGHRA, CDR2 YSYEKL.

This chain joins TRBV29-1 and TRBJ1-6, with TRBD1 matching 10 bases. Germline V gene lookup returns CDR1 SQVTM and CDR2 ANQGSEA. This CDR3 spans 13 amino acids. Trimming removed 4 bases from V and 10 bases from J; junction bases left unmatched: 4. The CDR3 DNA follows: TGCAGCGTTGGACAGGGGGCTGGGTCACCCCTCCACTTT. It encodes CSVGQGAGSPLHF.

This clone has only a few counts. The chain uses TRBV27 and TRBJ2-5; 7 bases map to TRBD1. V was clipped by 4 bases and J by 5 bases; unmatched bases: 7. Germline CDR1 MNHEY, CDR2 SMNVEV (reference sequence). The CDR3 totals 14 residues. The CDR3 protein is CASSSRQGWETQYF. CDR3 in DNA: TGTGCCAGCAGTTCTCGACAGGGTTGGGAGACCCAGTACTTC.

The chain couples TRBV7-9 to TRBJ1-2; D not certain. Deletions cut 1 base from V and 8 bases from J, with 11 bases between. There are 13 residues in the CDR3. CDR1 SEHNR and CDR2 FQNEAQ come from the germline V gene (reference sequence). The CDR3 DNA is TGTGCCAGCAGCTTAGTAGTTGAGAGGGGCTACACCTTC. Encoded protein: CASSLVVERGYTF.

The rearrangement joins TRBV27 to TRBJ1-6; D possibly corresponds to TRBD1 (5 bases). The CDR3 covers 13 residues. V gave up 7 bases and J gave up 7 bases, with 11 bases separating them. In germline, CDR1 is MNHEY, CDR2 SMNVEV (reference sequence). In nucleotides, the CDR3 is TGTGCCAGCACACGACAGCCAAATTCACCCCTCCACTTT. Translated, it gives CASTRQPNSPLHF.

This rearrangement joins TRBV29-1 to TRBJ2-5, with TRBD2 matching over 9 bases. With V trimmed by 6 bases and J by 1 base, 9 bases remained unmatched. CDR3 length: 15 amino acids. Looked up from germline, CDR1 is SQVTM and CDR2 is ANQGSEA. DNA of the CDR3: TGCAGCGTCCCTCCCCGAGCGGGGGGCCAAGAGACCCAGTACTTC. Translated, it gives CSVPPRAGGQETQYF. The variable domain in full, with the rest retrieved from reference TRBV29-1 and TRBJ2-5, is SAVISQKPSRDICQRGTSLTIQCQVDSQVTMMFWYRQQPGQSLTLIATANQGSEATYESGFVIDKFPISRPNLTFSTLTVSNMSPEDSSIYLCSVPPRAGGQETQYFGPGTRLLVL.

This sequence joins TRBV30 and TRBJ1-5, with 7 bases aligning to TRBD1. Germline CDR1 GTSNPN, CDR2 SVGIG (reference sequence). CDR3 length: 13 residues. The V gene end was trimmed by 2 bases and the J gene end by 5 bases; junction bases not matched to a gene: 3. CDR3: CAWSRQGYQPQHF. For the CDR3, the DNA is TGTGCCTGGAGTCGACAGGGCTATCAGCCCCAGCATTTT.

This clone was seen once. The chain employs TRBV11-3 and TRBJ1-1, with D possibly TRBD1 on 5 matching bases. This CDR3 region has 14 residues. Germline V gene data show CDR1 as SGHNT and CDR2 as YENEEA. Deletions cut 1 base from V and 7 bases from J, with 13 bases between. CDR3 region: CASSLGSGRDEAFF. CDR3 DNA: TGTGCCAGCAGCTTAGGTTCAGGGAGGGATGAAGCTTTCTTT.